The present T cell receptor beta chain was sequenced within a study of vaccination and CD4 T cells after COVID-19. Study details: The control cultures got either a CEFX pool, an HIV-1 Nef pool, or no peptide at all.

Concerning this clonotype: The antigen remains unidentified.

The study, taken as a whole, reports: Within the convalescent patients, spike mono-reactivity was found in 304 of 307 vaccine-specific clones.

Treatment specified: approximately nine-day PBMC culture with coronavirus spike peptide pools or control peptides (ViraFEST assay). The Oncomine TCR Beta short-read assay generated sequence data from the DNA of cultured CD4+ T cells. TCRdb recomputed calls from the PCR reads with MiXCR, one row per CDR3 protein. The table records about 10,000 distinct CDR3 sequences, under 30% of them present only once. The germline gives CDR1 DFQATT, CDR2 SNEGSKA (reference sequence). This CDR3 spans 11 amino acids. The germline V and J ends were trimmed by 3 bases and 8 bases, with 7 bases remaining between them. The specimen comprised CD4+ T cells from blood, cultured in vitro, sampled after SARS-CoV-2 vaccination. The TCR originated in a human donor who had recovered from COVID-19. This sequence joins TRBV20-1 and TRBJ2-2; D remains ambiguous. CDR3 sequence (DNA): TGCAGTGCTAGGGGTGCGGGGGAGCTGTTTTTT. The encoded protein is CSARGAGELFF.